The present T cell receptor (beta chain) was sequenced within a study of technical replicates of blood from a handful of donors (dated by TCRdb to about 2017). Libraries were constructed by the immunoSEQ multiplex PCR assay. TCRdb carries this immuneACCESS record with in-frame sequences only. Its versions omit some clonotypes, under half of them owing to an unresolved V gene in the studies checked, with the rest unexplained. Recorded for this sample are 75,000 to 90,000 clones; 90% to 95% of them occurred a single time. Under 0.3% of the sample comes from the top ten. Based on the germline V gene (reference sequence), the CDR1 and CDR2 sequences are LNHDA and SQIVND. From the cysteine up to the phenylalanine, the CDR3 has a length of 13 residues. Solely the CDR3 DNA is kept, with 39 bases framed from the first base. Trimming at the junction amounts to 6 bases on V and 4 bases on J, and the germline ends lie 11 bases apart.

Turning to this clone: The target of this receptor is not known. No much larger clone is present one base from it, and per-base qualities are unavailable.

The receptor was isolated from a human donor in good health. The chain is made from TRBV19 and TRBJ2-3; the D gene is perhaps TRBD1, from 6 matching bases. Sequences were obtained from T cells isolated from PBMCs. CDR3 region: CASSRTEADTQYF. The nucleotide sequence is TGTGCCAGTAGCAGGACAGAGGCAGATACGCAGTATTTT.